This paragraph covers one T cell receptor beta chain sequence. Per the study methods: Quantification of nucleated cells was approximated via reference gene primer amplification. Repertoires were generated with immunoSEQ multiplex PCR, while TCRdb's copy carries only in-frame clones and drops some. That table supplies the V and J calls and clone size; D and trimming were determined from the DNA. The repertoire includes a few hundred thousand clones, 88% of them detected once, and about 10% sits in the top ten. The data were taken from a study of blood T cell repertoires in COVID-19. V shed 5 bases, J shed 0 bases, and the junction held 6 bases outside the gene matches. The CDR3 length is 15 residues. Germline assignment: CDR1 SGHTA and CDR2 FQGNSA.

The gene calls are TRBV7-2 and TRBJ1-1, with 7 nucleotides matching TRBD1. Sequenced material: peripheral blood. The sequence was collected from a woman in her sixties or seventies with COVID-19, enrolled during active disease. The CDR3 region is CASSARQGMNTEAFF. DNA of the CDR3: TGTGCCAGCAGCGCGAGACAGGGAATGAACACTGAAGCTTTCTTT.